The 22 T cell receptor beta chains in this list originate from one sample, sequenced in a study of cytomegalovirus exposure and HLA in healthy donors. Sequencing used immunoSEQ multiplex PCR; TCRdb keeps in-frame clones, though not all of them. The data contain more than 60,000 clones, around 96% of them seen just once; the ten biggest clones take up over 3.5%. The sample was PBMCs. These receptors all stem from a young woman in good health and CMV-seropositive.

This clone was observed once. The V gene is TRBV5-6, the J gene TRBJ1-2; 7 bases are a match to TRBD1. The V gene's germline CDR1 is SGHDT and CDR2 YYEEEE. The CDR3 is 16 residues long. The trim removed 3 bases at V and 4 bases at J, leaving 12 bases unmatched. This CDR3 is CASSSIYRGGPYGYTF. The DNA for the CDR3 is TGTGCCAGCAGCTCAATCTACAGGGGAGGTCCCTATGGCTACACCTTC. Combining the CDR3 with reference TRBV5-6 and TRBJ1-2 gives the whole variable domain DAGVTQSPTHLIKTRGQQVTLRCSPKSGHDTVSWYQQALGQGPQFIFQYYEEEERQRGNFPDRFSGHQFPNYSSELNVNALLLGDSALYLCASSSIYRGGPYGYTFGSGTRLTVV.

This chain connects TRBV2 to TRBJ2-2; 11 bases align to TRBD1. Germline V lookup: CDR1 SNHLY, CDR2 FYNNEI. Trimming removed 5 bases from V and 7 bases from J; junction bases left unmatched: 6. The CDR3 has 15 residues. CDR3 sequence (DNA): TGTGCCAGCAGTAGAGGACAGGGGGCCGTCGGGGAGCTGTTTTTT. Its translation is CASSRGQGAVGELFF. Combining the CDR3 with reference TRBV2 and TRBJ2-2 gives the whole variable domain EPEVTQTPSHQVTQMGQEVILRCVPISNHLYFYWYRQILGQKVEFLVSFYNNEISEKSEIFDDQFSVERPDGSNFTLKIRSTKLEDSAMYFCASSRGQGAVGELFFGEGSRLTVL.

V usage is TRBV5-1 and J usage is TRBJ2-1; maybe TRBD1 (5 bases). CDR1 and CDR2 (germline): SGHRS, YFSETQ. This CDR3 region has 14 residues. V lost 0 bases and J 6 bases, leaving 10 bases between the germline ends. CDR3 DNA: TGCGCCAGCAGCTTGGCCAATACAGGCAATGAGCAGTTCTTC. This sequence encodes CASSLANTGNEQFF. The full variable domain, with the rest looked up from reference TRBV5-1 and TRBJ2-1, is KAGVTQTPRYLIKTRGQQVTLSCSPISGHRSVSWYQQTPGQGLQFLFEYFSETQRNKGNFPGRFSGRQFSNSRSEMNVSTLELGDSALYLCASSLANTGNEQFFGPGTRLTVL.

The chain carries TRBV27 and TRBJ2-1; a weak D match, TRBD1 (6 bases). Germline assignment: CDR1 MNHEY and CDR2 SMNVEV (reference sequence). CDR3 length: 16 residues. Trimming left V 0 bases short and J 10 bases short, with 19 bases between. This CDR3 reads CASSLSSAGGRWEQFF. As DNA, the CDR3 is TGTGCCAGCAGTTTATCTAGCGCTGGGGGCCGGTGGGAGCAGTTCTTC.

The chain recombines TRBV19 with TRBJ2-7; 8 bases are a match to TRBD1. Per germline, CDR1 LNHDA and CDR2 SQIVND (reference sequence). Trimming took 5 bases from V and 1 from J; bases not matched to a gene: 7. This CDR3 has 15 residues. The CDR3, as DNA: TGTGCCAGTAGTCCTGACAGGGGTTATTCCTACGAGCAGTACTTC. Translated: CASSPDRGYSYEQYF.

The chain is built from TRBV18 and TRBJ1-1, with D tentatively TRBD1 (6 bases). From germline, CDR1 is KGHSH and CDR2 LQKENI. V shed 6 bases and J shed 1 base, with 21 bases lying between them. The CDR3 totals 17 residues. The CDR3 is CASSQPLYNRENTEAFF. The CDR3 bases are TGTGCCAGCTCCCAACCACTCTATAACAGGGAGAACACTGAAGCTTTCTTT.

This clone was seen once. The chain couples TRBV5-1 to TRBJ2-7, with 11 bases that match TRBD2. The CDR3 runs to 15 residues. The junction had 8 bases not matched to a gene; V was cut back by 5 bases and J by 4 bases. CDR1 is SGHRS, CDR2 YFSETQ, per germline. Written as DNA, the CDR3 is TGCGCCAGCAGACAAACTAGCGGGAGTGGTTACGAGCAGTACTTC. Translating gives CASRQTSGSGYEQYF.

The genes are TRBV7-8 and TRBJ2-7; D is uncertain. The CDR3 runs 15 residues. Germline CDR1 SGHVS, CDR2 FQNEAQ. V gave up 1 base and J gave up 2 bases, with 12 bases separating them. The CDR3 sequence: CASSLEAGAAYEQYF. CDR3 sequence (DNA): TGTGCCAGCAGCTTAGAGGCCGGAGCTGCCTACGAGCAGTACTTC.

The chain links TRBV2 to TRBJ1-5, with D hard to call. There are 13 residues in the CDR3. Germline V CDR1 and CDR2: SNHLY, FYNNEI. The V end was cut by 3 bases, the J end by 5 bases, with 8 bases between. CDR3 amino acids: CASSDGQYQPQHF. The CDR3 DNA reads as TGTGCCAGCAGTGATGGGCAGTATCAGCCCCAGCATTTT.

This clone was picked up one time. The chain combines TRBV4-3 with TRBJ2-2, with D possibly being TRBD1 (6 bases). Trimming removed 1 base at V and 5 bases at J, with 11 bases between. CDR1 and CDR2 from the germline V gene are LGHNA and YSLEER. The CDR3 loop spans 15 amino acids. The CDR3 bases are TGCGCCAGCAGCCAAGGGAACAGGGTGACCGGGGAGCTGTTTTTT. Residues: CASSQGNRVTGELFF.

This chain joins TRBV20-1 and TRBJ2-1; tentatively, D is TRBD2 (5 bases). From germline, CDR1 is DFQATT and CDR2 SNEGSKA (reference sequence). The CDR3 has 10 amino acids. Between the trimmed V and J ends, which lost 6 bases and 5 bases, there was a span of 5 bases. The CDR3 DNA sequence: TGCAGTGCGGGAGACAATGAGCAGTTCTTC. This codes for CSAGDNEQFF.

J is TRBJ1-4 and V is TRBV27; 9 bases match TRBD1. With 5 bases clipped from V and 7 bases from J, the junction kept 8 bases outside the gene matches. There are 15 residues in the CDR3. The germline V gene encodes CDR1 MNHEY and CDR2 SMNVEV (reference sequence). DNA of the CDR3: TGTGCCAGCAGTCAACAGGGGGCGCGCCGTGAAAAACTGTTTTTT. Amino acid sequence: CASSQQGARREKLFF.

As DNA, the CDR3 is TGTGCCAGCAGTTTACCCGGACAGAACACTGAAGCTTTCTTT. Its translation: CASSLPGQNTEAFF. The rearrangement joins TRBV28 to TRBJ1-1; weak D call: TRBD1 (5 bases). Germline CDR1 is MDHEN and CDR2 is SYDVKM. V shed 2 bases and J shed 1 base, with 8 bases lying between them. The CDR3 covers 14 residues.

The chain combines TRBV4-1 with TRBJ2-3, with D possibly being TRBD1 (7 bases). Germline V gene sequence: CDR1 MGHRA, CDR2 YSYEKL. Trimming removed 3 bases from V and 4 bases from J, with 20 bases in between. The CDR3 is made up of 17 amino acids. The CDR3, as DNA: TGCGCCAGCAGCCAGCGCGGGACAGCCCTTAGGGCAGATACGCAGTATTTT. This encodes CASSQRGTALRADTQYF.

This clone has only one observation. The rearrangement joins TRBV13 to TRBJ2-2; TRBD1 is a possible D gene (7 bases). The CDR3 consists of 17 residues. Trimming removed 7 bases at V and 5 bases at J, with 23 bases between. Looked up from germline, CDR1 is PRHDT and CDR2 is FYEKMQ (reference sequence). CDR3 region: CASILGQGGWKTGELFF. In DNA form, the CDR3 reads TGTGCCAGCATTCTCGGGCAGGGGGGATGGAAGACCGGGGAGCTGTTTTTT.

V is TRBV19 and J is TRBJ2-7; 13 bases are a match to TRBD2. The CDR3 length is 18 residues. CDR1 and CDR2 from the germline V gene are LNHDA and SQIVND (reference sequence). The J segment lost 0 bases and the V segment lost 8 bases, leaving 13 bases of the junction unmatched. This CDR3 reads CASSPRLAGGRSSYEQYF. CDR3 nucleotide sequence: TGTGCCAGTTCACCTAGACTAGCGGGAGGCCGGAGCTCCTACGAGCAGTACTTC.

This rearrangement joins TRBV28 to TRBJ1-1; maybe TRBD1 (6 bases). The CDR3 spans 16 residues. CDR1 is MDHEN, CDR2 SYDVKM, per germline. The V and J ends lost 5 bases and 3 bases respectively, with 19 bases between them. The CDR3 loop reads CASSHFQGLVHTEAFF. The DNA for the CDR3 is TGTGCCAGCAGTCATTTTCAGGGGTTGGTGCACACTGAAGCTTTCTTT.

The chain recombines TRBV19 with TRBJ2-1, with 7 bases lining up with TRBD1. Germline V gives CDR1 LNHDA, CDR2 SQIVND (reference sequence). The CDR3 is 14 amino acids. The V gene end was trimmed by 6 bases and the J gene end by 0 bases; junction bases not matched to a gene: 2. CDR3 DNA sequence: TGTGCCAGTAGCTCAGGGGGCTCCTACAATGAGCAGTTCTTC. Amino acids: CASSSGGSYNEQFF.

The chain combines TRBV30 with TRBJ2-1; D is uncertain. The CDR3 sequence is 13 residues long. Trimming stripped 0 bases from V and 5 bases from J, with 8 bases between. Per the germline V gene, CDR1 is GTSNPN and CDR2 is SVGIG (reference sequence). CDR3 DNA sequence: TGTGCCTGGAGTGTACGGTTGGACAATGAGCAGTTCTTC. It specifies CAWSVRLDNEQFF. The complete variable domain, with remaining parts taken from reference TRBV30 and TRBJ2-1, reads SQTIHQWPATLVQPVGSPLSLECTVEGTSNPNLYWYRQAAGRGLQLLFYSVGIGQISSEVPQNLSASRPQDRQFILSSKKLLLSDSGFYLCAWSVRLDNEQFFGPGTRLTVL.

The chain uses TRBV5-1 and TRBJ2-7; 8 positions agree with TRBD1. Per the germline V gene, CDR1 is SGHRS and CDR2 is YFSETQ. The V segment lost 4 bases and the J segment 4 bases; nucleotides outside the gene matches: 10. The CDR3 is made up of 15 amino acids. The CDR3 spells CASSQDREVPYEQYF. For the CDR3, the DNA is TGCGCCAGCAGCCAGGACAGGGAGGTACCTTACGAGCAGTACTTC.

The chain couples TRBV5-1 to TRBJ2-7; 11 nucleotides line up with TRBD2. CDR3 length: 17 residues. Trimming at V came to 3 bases and at J to 2 bases, leaving 10 bases not matched to a gene. Germline CDR1 reads SGHRS; CDR2 reads YFSETQ. The CDR3 sequence: CASSSGTSGTAAYEQYF. The CDR3 region has the DNA TGCGCCAGCAGCTCCGGGACTAGCGGAACCGCGGCCTACGAGCAGTACTTC.

The chain links TRBV27 to TRBJ2-7; 11 bases are shared with TRBD2. Trimming removed 3 bases from V and 4 bases from J; junction bases left unmatched: 5. Germline-derived CDR1 and CDR2 are MNHEY and SMNVEV (reference sequence). The CDR3 length is 15 residues. The CDR3 DNA is TGTGCCAGCAGTTTCCGGACTAGCGGGCATTACGAGCAGTACTTC. Translating it yields CASSFRTSGHYEQYF.